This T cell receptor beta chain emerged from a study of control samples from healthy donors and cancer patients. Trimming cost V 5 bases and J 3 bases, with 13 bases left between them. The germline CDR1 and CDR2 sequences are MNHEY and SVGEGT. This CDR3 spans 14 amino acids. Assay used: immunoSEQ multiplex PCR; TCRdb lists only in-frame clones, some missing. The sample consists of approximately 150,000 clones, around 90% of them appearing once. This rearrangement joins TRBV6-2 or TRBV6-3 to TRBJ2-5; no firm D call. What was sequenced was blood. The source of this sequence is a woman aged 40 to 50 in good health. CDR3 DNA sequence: TGTGCCAGCAGTCCCCTCGCCCAGGAAGAGACCCAGTACTTC. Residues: CASSPLAQEETQYF.